The rows below give T cell receptor beta chains drawn from one sample of a study of control samples from healthy donors and cancer patients. Sequencing used immunoSEQ multiplex PCR; TCRdb keeps in-frame clones, though not all of them. This table holds approximately 49,000 clones, roughly 90% found once. Material: PBMCs. The origin of the receptors is a man aged 40-49 years with colorectal cancer. CDR3s include the opening cysteine and the closing phenylalanine or tryptophan. Fields, in order: J gene, clone size, V gene, CDR3 protein. Some rows mark clone size as missing; the rest say once, few, many or name a class of expanded clone.

J gene: TRBJ2-7
clone size: -
V gene: TRBV6-2/TRBV6-3
CDR3 protein: CASSYRGTGGYQIYEQYF

J gene: TRBJ1-5
clone size: -
V gene: TRBV7-8
CDR3 protein: CASSWGRPGSNQPQHF

J gene: TRBJ2-7
clone size: -
V gene: TRBV5-1
CDR3 protein: CASSESYEQYF

J gene: TRBJ2-3
clone size: -
V gene: TRBV6-5
CDR3 protein: CASSLRAGRTDTQYF

J gene: TRBJ2-7
clone size: once
V gene: TRBV2
CDR3 protein: CASSDEAGSYEQYF

J gene: TRBJ2-2
clone size: -
V gene: TRBV11-3
CDR3 protein: CASSLGAGGITGELFF

J gene: TRBJ2-7
clone size: few
V gene: TRBV28
CDR3 protein: CASSHDRQYYEQYF

J gene: TRBJ2-3
clone size: -
V gene: TRBV27
CDR3 protein: CASSFSDSRALGTQYF

J gene: TRBJ1-6
clone size: -
V gene: TRBV28
CDR3 protein: CASSPLFLSRGTDRGHLAQSPLHF

J gene: TRBJ1-5
clone size: -
V gene: TRBV6-2/TRBV6-3
CDR3 protein: CASTPGEYSNQPQHF

J gene: TRBJ2-5
clone size: -
V gene: TRBV24-1
CDR3 protein: CATSDLQETQYF

J gene: TRBJ2-7
clone size: -
V gene: TRBV7-9
CDR3 protein: CASSLTTTYEQYF

J gene: TRBJ1-3
clone size: few
V gene: TRBV3-1/TRBV3-2
CDR3 protein: CASSQYYRRRVDSGNTIYF

J gene: TRBJ1-1
clone size: -
V gene: TRBV4-1
CDR3 protein: CASSQEWRRGKGAFF

J gene: TRBJ1-5
clone size: -
V gene: TRBV6-2/TRBV6-3
CDR3 protein: CASSRTSRGQPQHF

J gene: TRBJ2-7
clone size: -
V gene: TRBV7-8
CDR3 protein: CASSFGQGGYEQYF

J gene: TRBJ2-1
clone size: -
V gene: TRBV5-1
CDR3 protein: CASSFLTGEGEQFF

J gene: TRBJ1-2
clone size: -
V gene: TRBV19
CDR3 protein: CASSIESGLYGYTF

J gene: TRBJ2-5
clone size: -
V gene: TRBV15
CDR3 protein: CATTGAGGSETQYF

J gene: TRBJ1-6
clone size: -
V gene: TRBV7-8
CDR3 protein: CASSLEGGRGHSPLHF

J gene: TRBJ1-1
clone size: -
V gene: TRBV6-5
CDR3 protein: CASSPRTATNTEAFF

J gene: TRBJ1-1
clone size: -
V gene: TRBV19
CDR3 protein: CASSSLTEAFF

J gene: TRBJ1-2
clone size: once
V gene: TRBV6-4
CDR3 protein: CASSDSFSGGAGYGYTF

J gene: TRBJ2-3
clone size: -
V gene: TRBV11-2
CDR3 protein: CASSLEKGGTQYF

J gene: TRBJ1-5
clone size: -
V gene: TRBV19
CDR3 protein: CASSPDGGTVIQPQHF

J gene: TRBJ1-2
clone size: -
V gene: TRBV19
CDR3 protein: CATKFFDYGYTF

J gene: TRBJ1-1
clone size: -
V gene: TRBV5-4
CDR3 protein: CASSRRLGGPNTEAFF

J gene: TRBJ1-2
clone size: -
V gene: TRBV30
CDR3 protein: CAWSVWGPSGYTF

J gene: TRBJ1-1
clone size: -
V gene: TRBV19
CDR3 protein: CASSTLQVGGTEAFF

J gene: TRBJ2-1
clone size: -
V gene: TRBV14
CDR3 protein: CASSQETGGRQFF

J gene: TRBJ2-1
clone size: once
V gene: TRBV9
CDR3 protein: CASSSAGGRDEQFF

J gene: TRBJ1-5
clone size: -
V gene: TRBV11-3
CDR3 protein: CASSLEGEGQPQHF

J gene: TRBJ2-7
clone size: -
V gene: TRBV11-2
CDR3 protein: CASSRGGQTYEQYF

J gene: TRBJ1-1
clone size: -
V gene: TRBV19
CDR3 protein: CASSMAPSGKGEAFF

J gene: TRBJ2-3
clone size: -
V gene: TRBV5-1
CDR3 protein: CASSLAGGSTDTQYF

J gene: TRBJ2-7
clone size: -
V gene: TRBV4-1
CDR3 protein: CASSLRASPYEQYF

J gene: TRBJ2-1
clone size: -
V gene: TRBV28
CDR3 protein: CASIDRGPYNEQFF

J gene: TRBJ1-5
clone size: -
V gene: TRBV30
CDR3 protein: CAWSVGDNQPQHF

J gene: TRBJ2-1
clone size: -
V gene: TRBV7-9
CDR3 protein: CASSLLAGEYNEQFF

J gene: TRBJ2-4
clone size: -
V gene: TRBV15
CDR3 protein: CATSRAGTIKNIQYF

J gene: TRBJ2-5
clone size: -
V gene: TRBV7-9
CDR3 protein: CASSLVGGVETQYF

J gene: TRBJ2-1
clone size: -
V gene: TRBV6-6
CDR3 protein: CASSYSGETNYNEQFF

J gene: TRBJ2-7
clone size: once
V gene: TRBV28
CDR3 protein: CASSLSGYEQYF

J gene: TRBJ1-2
clone size: -
V gene: TRBV2
CDR3 protein: CASTEGFDGYTF

J gene: TRBJ2-1
clone size: once
V gene: TRBV7-6
CDR3 protein: CASSGGTGVLLFANEQFF

J gene: TRBJ2-6
clone size: -
V gene: TRBV15
CDR3 protein: CATSFRLTSSGANVLTF

J gene: TRBJ2-7
clone size: -
V gene: TRBV28
CDR3 protein: CASSIAQQGSYEQYF

J gene: TRBJ2-7
clone size: -
V gene: TRBV25-1
CDR3 protein: CASRVGNEQYF

J gene: TRBJ1-1
clone size: -
V gene: TRBV27
CDR3 protein: CASTLRGRAGTEAFF

J gene: TRBJ2-7
clone size: once
V gene: TRBV2
CDR3 protein: CASSTSGTYEQYF

J gene: TRBJ1-3
clone size: -
V gene: TRBV2
CDR3 protein: CASSHDRERSGNTIYF

J gene: TRBJ2-3
clone size: -
V gene: TRBV6-5
CDR3 protein: CASSYSYRGTDTQYF

J gene: TRBJ2-2
clone size: -
V gene: TRBV7-9
CDR3 protein: CASSSGQGNTGELFF

J gene: TRBJ2-1
clone size: -
V gene: TRBV10-2
CDR3 protein: CASSPRDYDYNEQFF

J gene: TRBJ1-4
clone size: -
V gene: TRBV28
CDR3 protein: CASSLPGTFNEKLFF

J gene: TRBJ2-1
clone size: -
V gene: TRBV27
CDR3 protein: CASSFLGSGDNEQFF

J gene: TRBJ2-1
clone size: -
V gene: TRBV24-1
CDR3 protein: CATSDLPGTYNEQFF

J gene: TRBJ2-7
clone size: -
V gene: TRBV28
CDR3 protein: CASLIAGADEQYF

J gene: TRBJ2-7
clone size: -
V gene: TRBV27
CDR3 protein: CASSVHQSYEQYF